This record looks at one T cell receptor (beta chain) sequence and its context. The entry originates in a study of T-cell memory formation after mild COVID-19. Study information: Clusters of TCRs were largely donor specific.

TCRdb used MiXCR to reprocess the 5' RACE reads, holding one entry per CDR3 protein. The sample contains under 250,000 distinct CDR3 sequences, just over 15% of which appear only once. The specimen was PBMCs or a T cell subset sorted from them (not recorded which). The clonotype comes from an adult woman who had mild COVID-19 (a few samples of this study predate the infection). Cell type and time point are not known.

CDR3 protein: CASSGLTTTSGIYNEQFF. The CDR3, as DNA: TGTGCCAGCAGCGGGCTGACCACCACTAGCGGCATCTACAATGAGCAGTTCTTC. The chain employs TRBV3-1 and TRBJ2-1; 8 bases match TRBD2. The germline CDR1 and CDR2 sequences are LGHDT and YNNKEL (reference sequence). The CDR3 is made up of 18 amino acids. V shed 5 bases and J 3 bases; nucleotides not matched to a gene: 15.